This TCR beta chain emerged from a study of early T cells in non-severe SARS-CoV-2 infection. Across the study: Bulk RNA isolated from unsorted whole blood underwent sequencing; chains were not paired. Study-wide points: Private and CD4 specificities were missed by VDJdb matching, skewed to anti-spike CD8.

CDR3 length: 16 amino acids. Trimming took 0 bases from V and 4 from J; bases not matched to a gene: 5. Germline CDR1 SGHNT, CDR2 YYREEE (reference sequence). As to this clonotype: Its antigen is currently unknown.

Attachment of unique molecular identifiers was made to individual cDNA molecules. MiXCR, run by TCRdb on the 5' RACE reads, gives a single entry per CDR3 protein. The data contain about 40,000 distinct CDR3 sequences, 4.5% to 5% of them singletons. The V gene is TRBV5-4, the J gene TRBJ1-5; 9 nucleotides match TRBD1. The sequence came from an adult who was a healthcare worker with PCR-confirmed SARS-CoV-2 infection or an uninfected control (not recorded which). Source material: whole blood. Here the CDR3 DNA reads TGTGCCAGCAGCTTGGACGGACAGGGGAATAATCAGCCCCAGCATTTT. The encoded protein is CASSLDGQGNNQPQHF.